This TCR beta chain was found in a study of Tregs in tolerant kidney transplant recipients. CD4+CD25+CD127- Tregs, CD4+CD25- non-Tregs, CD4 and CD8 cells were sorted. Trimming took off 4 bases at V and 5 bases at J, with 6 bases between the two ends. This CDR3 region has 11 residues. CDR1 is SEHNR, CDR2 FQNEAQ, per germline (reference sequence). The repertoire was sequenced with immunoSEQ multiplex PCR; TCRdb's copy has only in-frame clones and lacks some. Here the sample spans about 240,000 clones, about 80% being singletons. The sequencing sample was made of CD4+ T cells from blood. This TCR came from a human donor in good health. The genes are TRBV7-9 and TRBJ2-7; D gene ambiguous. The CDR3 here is CASSSSDEQYF. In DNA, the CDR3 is TGTGCCAGCAGCTCGAGTGACGAGCAGTACTTC.